This TCR beta chain is from a study of cytomegalovirus exposure and HLA in healthy donors (dated by TCRdb to the late 2010s). Describing the broader study: An earlier analysis of some 550 of the donors reported more than 250 Gb of sequence data and more than 90 million unique TCR beta sequences from about 200 million T cells. About 280 gigabases of sequencing data and approximately 92 million unique TCR sequences made up an early release that covered some 640 HLA-typed donors. The genetic ancestry cluster associated with self-reported Caucasian donors included 81% of the approximately 430 genotyped donors. The study aimed to test whether signatures of past pathogen exposure could be identified by cataloging public T cell receptors. The study used immunosequencing to profile the T cell repertoires of under 700 subjects and linked those repertoires to cytomegalovirus serostatus. A separate validation cohort of roughly 130 different subjects was used in addition to the 666-subject first cohort. The study combined high-throughput TCR immunosequencing, statistical association of individual TCRs with disease status, and machine learning to predict cytomegalovirus infection status. In a later analysis, previously published TCR beta repertoires from 670 or so donors were re-analyzed and high-resolution HLA genotyping was added so that TCR occurrence patterns could be studied. The later analysis used no new phenotypic data to find candidate immune exposures, relying instead on TCR beta sequences and their occurrence across donors. To decide whether each TCR beta V gene segment behaved as functional or pseudogenic, an earlier analysis of approximately 620 of the donors relied on high-throughput TCR beta sequencing. Donor age, sex, ethnicity and CMV serostatus were collected together with the repertoire data. A later genetic analysis took genome-wide SNP genotypes for about three fifths of the 666 donors and used that subset as a discovery cohort. All discovery cohort repertoires had been generated on a single sequencing platform. HLA typing included class I and class II loci at four-digit resolution. The number of typed donors differed by locus: roughly 629-630 for A, B, C, DRB1 and DQB1; approximately 520 for DQA1; some 610 for DPA1; and 400 to 480 for DPB1. A handful of DR-DQ haplotypes were treated as single units for association and clustering because of strong linkage in the cohort. Among some 400 genotyped donors of the cohort, an average of around 220,000 unique TCR beta nucleotide sequences was sequenced per donor, of which about 20% were non-productive. Results the study describes overall, beyond this receptor: In both the original and validation cohorts, the classifier was reported to diagnose cytomegalovirus status with high specificity and sensitivity. A later analysis found that most CMV-associated TCR beta chains appeared HLA-restricted, with HLA associations seemingly driven largely by CMV exposure. The cohort was sequenced for TCR beta chains only, and without alpha or paired-chain data the features that could be detected were limited. Because counts were too low, some 16 rarely observed V segments, including chromosome 9 orphons, were excluded from the earlier analysis of 587 of the donors. A later analysis associated around 16,000 TCR beta sequences with specific HLA alleles at a false discovery rate of 0.05. Assigning TCR associations to individual alleles was difficult when HLA alleles, especially DR and DQ, strongly co-occurred. The only immune exposure information available for the cohort was CMV serostatus. A cluster of highly shared sequence variants was judged likely to represent a technical artifact of the sequencing pipeline. V-gene and J-gene trimming of TCR beta chains was associated with a missense DCLRE1C variant in a later genetic analysis, and the association was replicated in an independent cohort. A further reported finding was that TCR beta sequences accurately predicted the HLA-A and HLA-B alleles for most subjects in the first cohort. An earlier analysis of approximately 600 of the donors showed that most TCR beta V segments appeared in productive rearrangements either about 87% or about 30% of the time, which broadly matched IMGT annotations. Across donors, most TCR sequences were observed very rarely, whereas some public TCRs were present in many individuals. Linkage disequilibrium might explain the correlated functional status among segregating V segments, but an unknown experimental factor could not be ruled out. In a later genetic analysis, fewer N-insertions in productive TCRs were reported among donors in an Asian-associated ancestry cluster than the 666-donor mean. In a later analysis, HLA-associated TCR beta chains were found to be more clonally expanded and to have lower generation probabilities than equally common non-associated chains. According to a later analysis, TCR association rates differed among HLA loci, with DRB1 alleles showing the most associated TCRs and HLA-C alleles showing the fewest. In vitro tests confirmed that a few of the cytomegalovirus-associated TCR beta chains recognize cytomegalovirus antigens. Presence/absence analyses assumed roughly uniform sequencing depth across donors, an assumption that may not hold. The study gave a list of roughly 150 TCR beta chains associated with cytomegalovirus. It was suggested by the authors that the approach could potentially be generalized to other disease states and immunological phenotypes. Several of the top co-occurrence clusters appeared to be linked to parvovirus B19, influenza, CMV and Epstein-Barr virus, according to a later analysis. Because some donors lacked HLA typing at each locus, the association tests relied only on the typed subset. Some IMGT-functional V segments, including TRBV6-2 and TRBV6-3, could not be distinguished by the 87-base-pair reads and were therefore excluded.

The CDR3 runs 15 residues from the cysteine to the phenylalanine. Just CDR3 DNA is preserved here, 45 bases in frame from base 1. V and J are truncated by 4 bases and 1 base respectively, leaving an intervening sequence of 13 bases. CDR1 is given as SGHTA and CDR2 as FQGNSA, both from the germline V gene. Library generation was performed with the immunoSEQ multiplex PCR assay. The multiplex PCR relied on a mix of 60 forward primers for TCR Vbeta segments and 13 reverse primers for TCR Jbeta segments. The CDR3 region of rearranged TCR beta genes was amplified from genomic DNA with a multiplex PCR assay. The Illumina HiSeq System was used to sequence the amplified TCR beta libraries as 87-base-pair reads. On the authors' methods: In a later analysis, about 80 million unique TCR beta chains were counted across the 650 to 700 repertoires, and roughly 10 million of these chains were shared by at least two donors. Raw reads were error-corrected and collapsed into unique sequences with a nearest-neighbor algorithm that merged closely related sequences to remove PCR and sequencing errors. CDR3 sequences were aligned to IMGT reference sequences to assign V, D and J gene segments. Each retained sequence needed at least a six-nucleotide match to both a V gene segment and a J gene segment. Rearrangements were called productive when the CDR3 lacked stop codons and stayed in frame with V and J; all others were non-productive. CDR3 was defined according to IMGT convention as the region running from the second conserved V-encoded cysteine to the conserved J-encoded phenylalanine. The earlier analysis of 550 to 650 of the donors excluded any sequence lacking an unambiguous match to a single V gene segment. An earlier analysis of about 590 of the donors classified V segments as functional when productive rearrangements were above 56.7% and as segregating when the standard deviation between donors was above 5%. A statistical classification framework was developed to diagnose cytomegalovirus status using the catalog of TCR beta chain sequences. In a later analysis, TCR nucleotide sequences were compared against IMGT/GENE-DB human TR gene sequences so that V and J genes could be assigned. In a later analysis, CDR3 sequences and most-parsimonious VDJ recombination scenarios were assigned using the TCRdist pipeline. In a later analysis, every TCR beta chain was defined by the combination of its CDR3 amino acid sequence and its V-gene family, and reads without a unique V-gene family were dropped. In a later analysis, fewer than 600 highly shared, low-generation-probability nucleotide sequences were removed to address suspected cross-contamination and a sequencing artifact. In a later analysis, a clonal expansion index for each public chain was calculated from normalized within-repertoire ranks of inferred template counts. In a later analysis, generation probabilities were computed with a VDJ recombination model fitted to out-of-frame rearrangements, and the resulting probabilities were checked against IGoR. A later analysis scored TCR-TCR, TCR-HLA and TCR-CMV co-occurrence with hypergeometric tests, applying a repertoire-size bias correction to TCR pairs. A later analysis estimated false discovery rates by permuting HLA or CMV assignments 20 times. In a later analysis, co-occurring TCRs were grouped using DBSCAN, with TCRdist sequence similarity added in when clustering inside HLA-allele-positive subsets. Repertoires with fewer than 30,000 or more than 120,000 public chains, plus five repertoires with anomalous nucleotide sharing, were excluded from co-occurrence clustering. This immuneACCESS table, as held by TCRdb, lists in-frame sequences with V and J called but not all clones. Of the missing ones, under half trace to an unresolved V gene in checked studies; the others have no known cause. V and J calls plus clone size are reproduced from that table; the DNA served to infer D and trimming. This sample gives about 150,000 clones in total; roughly 63% of them show up just once. Around 7.1% of the sample is held by the ten biggest clonotypes.

As concerns this clone: Its antigen has not been determined. No clone much larger than this one lies a single base away; base qualities are absent.

In total, fewer than 750 healthy bone marrow donors made up the cohort. Cohort members were all nominally healthy when sampled, although unrecorded immune exposures were likely present. The donor was CMV seropositive and was included in the group of approximately 300 seropositive cohort members. A peripheral blood sample was provided by each donor, and peripheral blood mononuclear cells were used for TCR beta sequencing. Genomic DNA was extracted from the blood cell samples with the Qiagen DNeasy Blood Extraction Kit. Sequenced input: PBMCs. The rearranged chain carries TRBV7-2 and TRBJ1-1; possibly the D gene is TRBD1, per 5 matching bases. The TCR was taken from an older woman in good health and CMV-seropositive. In nucleotides, the sequence is TGTGCCAGCAGCTCCACGGGGGGGGAGAACACTGAAGCTTTCTTT. The encoded protein is CASSSTGGENTEAFF.